Sequencing of this T cell receptor (beta chain) was carried out in a study of CD8+ T cells in alopecia areata. On this clone itself: The target antigen is unknown.

Whole-study findings and limits: Normal scalp showed lower clonality than lesional scalp, especially alopecia totalis/universalis. Mice showed clearer TCR sharing than patients did, a gap that was possibly HLA-related.

Sorting of CD4+ and CD8+ T cells was performed on PBMCs. Sequencing relied on a cDNA template that was reverse transcribed from extracted RNA. The assay was immunoSEQ multiplex PCR, and TCRdb's table has in-frame clones only and misses some. The table has 150,000 to 200,000 clones, approximately 60% seen once; the top ten hold approximately 4.8%. This clonotype originated in a human donor in good health. The sequencing sample was made of CD4+ T cells sorted from blood.

The CDR3 region has the DNA TGCGCCAGCAGTCAATCGTCTGCCGACAAGGCCAAAAACATTCAGTACTTC. Residues: CASSQSSADKAKNIQYF. This rearrangement joins TRBV23-1 to TRBJ2-4, with unresolved D. TRBV23-1 is reported as an ORF; its role is uncertain. The CDR3 runs to 17 residues. V was pared by 0 bases and J by 1 base, with 13 bases between.